This entry concerns a single T cell receptor beta chain. The data belong to a study of blood T cell repertoires in COVID-19. The table came from immunoSEQ multiplex PCR; TCRdb's copy has only in-frame clones and leaves some out. In the table there are almost 95,000 clones, approximately 84% of which are singletons. V lost 2 bases, J lost 7 bases, and 8 bases lay in between. CDR1 is GTSNPN and CDR2 is SVGIG in the germline V gene (reference sequence). The CDR3 sequence is 12 residues long. The receptor comes from a man between 60 and 70 years old with acute or convalescent COVID-19. The sample comprised peripheral blood. The chain has TRBV30 and TRBJ2-2; D ambiguous. The CDR3 here is CAWSYWSGELFF. The CDR3 bases are TGTGCCTGGAGTTATTGGAGCGGGGAGCTGTTTTTT.